The rows below give T cell receptor beta chains drawn from one sample of a study of regulatory T cells in long-lasting Graves disease. One entry per CDR3 protein, called by TCRdb with MiXCR from the multiplex PCR reads. The table has about 330,000 distinct CDR3 sequences, about 16% seen once. This sample was shared with a second study, whose subject was T cells in Graves' hyperthyroidism and ophthalmopathy.

Sample: peripheral blood mononuclear cells (PBMCs), taken at new diagnosis, from a patient treated with antithyroid drugs. These receptors came from a young woman with Graves disease. Each CDR3 is given with its conserved first and last residue. The D gene is left open where the match is weak. Size tells how often a clone was seen (once, few, many) or the class of an expanded clone, and some rows leave it out.

CASTLPVGAAYNEQFF,TGTGCCAGCACCTTACCAGTAGGCGCAGCCTACAATGAGCAGTTCTTC,TRBJ2-1,TRBV5-6,many,NA
CASSSRARWEKLFF,TGTGCCAGCAGCTCCCGGGCCCGGTGGGAAAAACTGTTTTTT,TRBJ1-4,TRBV11-2,many,NA
CASTRDGPTNEKLFF,TGTGCCAGCACCCGGGACGGACCAACTAATGAAAAACTGTTTTTT,TRBJ1-4,TRBV7-9,NA,NA
CASSPYRGWDEQYF,TGTGCCAGCAGCCCCTACAGGGGTTGGGACGAGCAGTACTTC,TRBJ2-7,TRBV27,many,TRBD1
CASSYDRRVREQYF,TGTGCCAGCAGTTACGACAGGAGGGTACGCGAGCAGTACTTC,TRBJ2-7,TRBV28,many,NA
CATSDFLTSNEQFF,TGTGCCACCAGTGATTTTCTGACGTCGAATGAGCAGTTCTTC,TRBJ2-1,TRBV24-1,few,NA
CASRFGASPTGELFF,TGTGCCAGCAGATTCGGGGCTTCTCCCACCGGGGAGCTGTTTTTT,TRBJ2-2,TRBV7-8,many,NA
CASRDPSSGRISYEQYF,TGTGCCAGCAGGGACCCGAGCTCCGGCCGTATCTCCTACGAGCAGTACTTC,TRBJ2-7,TRBV2,many,NA
CATSREVWGAGGTYEQYF,TGTGCCACCAGCAGAGAGGTCTGGGGAGCGGGAGGTACCTACGAGCAGTACTTC,TRBJ2-7,TRBV15,few,TRBD2
CASSFVGEAYEQYF,TGTGCCAGCAGTTTCGTTGGGGAAGCCTACGAGCAGTACTTC,TRBJ2-7,TRBV28,many,NA
CAISASRDSNYGYTF,TGTGCCATCAGTGCGTCCCGGGACAGTAACTATGGCTACACCTTC,TRBJ1-2,TRBV10-3,many,TRBD1
CASSYETGAGGSGTGELFF,TGTGCCAGCAGCTACGAAACCGGGGCAGGGGGCTCTGGCACCGGGGAGCTGTTTTTT,TRBJ2-2,TRBV11-2,NA,TRBD1
CASSPRTQSHEQYF,TGTGCCAGCAGCCCCCGGACCCAAAGCCACGAGCAGTACTTC,TRBJ2-7,TRBV7-9,many,NA
CTSRAESYSYEQYF,TGTACCAGTAGGGCCGAATCTTACTCCTACGAGCAGTACTTC,TRBJ2-7,TRBV19,NA,NA
CASSLAGAGVPRYNEQFF,TGTGCCAGCAGTTTAGCTGGGGCGGGAGTACCGAGGTACAATGAGCAGTTCTTC,TRBJ2-1,TRBV28,many,TRBD2
CSAEYTRTEAFF,TGCAGTGCTGAATACACCCGAACTGAAGCTTTCTTT,TRBJ1-1,TRBV20-1,many,NA
CASSEYRGSDNEQFF,TGTGCCAGCAGTGAATACAGGGGGTCCGACAATGAGCAGTTCTTC,TRBJ2-1,TRBV25-1,NA,TRBD1
CASLGGGTEAFF,TGTGCCAGCCTCGGGGGAGGCACTGAAGCTTTCTTT,TRBJ1-1,TRBV27,many,NA